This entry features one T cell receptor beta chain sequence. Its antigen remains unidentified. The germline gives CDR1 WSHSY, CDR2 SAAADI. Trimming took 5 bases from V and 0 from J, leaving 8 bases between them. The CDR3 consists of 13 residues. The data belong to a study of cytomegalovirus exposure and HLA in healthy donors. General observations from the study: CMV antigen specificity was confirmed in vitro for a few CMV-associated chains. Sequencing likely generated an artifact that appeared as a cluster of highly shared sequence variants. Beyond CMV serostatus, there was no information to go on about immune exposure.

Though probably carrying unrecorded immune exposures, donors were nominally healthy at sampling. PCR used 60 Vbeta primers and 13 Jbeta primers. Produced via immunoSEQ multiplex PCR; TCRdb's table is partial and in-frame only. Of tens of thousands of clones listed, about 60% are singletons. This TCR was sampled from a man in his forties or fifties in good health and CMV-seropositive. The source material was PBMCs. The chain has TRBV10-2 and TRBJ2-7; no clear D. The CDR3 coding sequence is TGCGCCAGCAGTAATGCGGCCTCCTACGAGCAGTACTTC. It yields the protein CASSNAASYEQYF.